Listed here is a single TCR beta chain. Its matching antigen is unknown. The sample is drawn from a study of T cell repertoires in cytomegalovirus infection. Turning to the study itself: It was the public TCR beta signatures that indicated both CMV infection and matching HLA type.

TCRdb fed the reads into MiXCR, producing one record per CDR3 protein. The sample has roughly 630,000 distinct CDR3 sequences, 20% to 25% seen once. V was pared by 1 base and J by 0 bases, with 15 bases between. The CDR3 length is 18 residues. Study-wide findings and caveats: Totalled public TCR beta family frequency picked out people who carried CMV plus the relevant HLA. HLA-C-restricted CMV clonotypes gave the most frequent clonotype in two of eight donors.

This sequence joins TRBV12-3 or TRBV12-4 and TRBJ1-4; D gene unclear. Sequencing was performed on CD8+ T cells from PBMCs. The receptor was derived from a human donor in good health (CMV status not recorded). Some clones in this sample may be carry-over from other donors' samples. Here the CDR3 DNA reads TGTGCCAGCAGTTTAGTCGGGCGGCTAGCCGCAACTAATGAAAAACTGTTTTTT. This codes for CASSLVGRLAATNEKLFF.